The T cell receptor (beta chain) under discussion was sequenced for a study of T cells after yellow fever vaccination. From the 5' RACE reads, TCRdb called clonotypes with MiXCR, one entry per CDR3 protein. Among about 130,000 distinct CDR3 sequences listed, roughly 8.2% were seen once. This clonotype was found a few times. The sequencing here drew on CD8+ T cells sorted from PBMCs, taken on the day of the yellow fever booster vaccination. The TCR was taken from a man aged 18 to 29 who received the YFV17D yellow fever vaccine.

The CDR3 DNA is TGTGCCATCAGTGAGGGTTCAGATACGCAGTATTTT. Its translation is CAISEGSDTQYF. This sequence joins TRBV10-3 and TRBJ2-3, with unresolved D. The CDR3 runs to 12 residues. Germline V gene lookup returns CDR1 ENHRY and CDR2 SYGVKD. Trimming cost V 2 bases and J 4 bases, with 4 bases left between them.